These 32 T cell receptor beta chains share one sample of origin, sequenced in a study of cytomegalovirus exposure and HLA in healthy donors. It was with 60 Vbeta and 13 Jbeta primers that the PCR ran. This table comes from immunoSEQ multiplex PCR, and its TCRdb copy is limited to in-frame clones, with some not included. The sample lists 65,000 to 90,000 clones, roughly 70% occurring once. Sequencing input: PBMCs. The receptors derive from a man between 65 and 85 years old in good health and CMV-seronegative.

This clone was observed a few times. The chain recombines TRBV2 with TRBJ1-1; 8 bases map to TRBD1. CDR3 length equals 13 residues. The V and J ends lost 7 bases and 6 bases, in that order; junction bases with no gene match: 7. Germline V gene sequence: CDR1 SNHLY, CDR2 FYNNEI. CDR3 sequence: CASTGQGISEAFF. The CDR3, as DNA: TGTGCCAGCACTGGACAGGGTATCTCTGAAGCTTTCTTT.

The chain carries TRBV9 and TRBJ2-5, with 8 bases fitting TRBD1. V lost 1 base, J lost 5 bases, and 4 bases stayed unmatched. Germline CDR1 and CDR2: SGDLS and YYNGEE. The CDR3 consists of 14 residues. The CDR3 nucleotides are TGTGCCAGCAGCGTACTTGGGACAGGCGAGACCCAGTACTTC. It encodes CASSVLGTGETQYF.

The rearrangement joins TRBV19 to TRBJ2-1; possible D gene TRBD2, 6 bases. Deletions cut 9 bases from V and 5 bases from J, with 11 bases between. This CDR3 comprises 12 residues. Germline V gives CDR1 LNHDA, CDR2 SQIVND (reference sequence). Here the CDR3 DNA reads TGTGCCAGCAAAGGAGGGGACAATGAGCAGTTCTTC. Translating it yields CASKGGDNEQFF. Filled out from reference TRBV19 and TRBJ2-1, the complete variable domain reads DGGITQSPKYLFRKEGQNVTLSCEQNLNHDAMYWYRQDPGQGLRLIYYSQIVNDFQKGDIAEGYSVSREKKESFPLTVTSAQKNPTAFYLCASKGGDNEQFFGPGTRLTVL.

This chain uses TRBV4-1 with TRBJ2-1; 11 positions agree with TRBD1. Trimming took 0 bases from V and 4 from J; bases not matched to a gene: 5. Germline values: CDR1 MGHRA, CDR2 YSYEKL. The CDR3 has 17 residues. CDR3 bases: TGCGCCAGCAGCCAAGAAAAGGACAGGGGGCCTTACAATGAGCAGTTCTTC. Residues: CASSQEKDRGPYNEQFF.

This chain connects TRBV5-1 to TRBJ2-7, with a possible D match to TRBD1 (6 bases). Trimming removed 5 bases from V and 3 bases from J, with 15 bases in between. The germline V gene encodes CDR1 SGHRS and CDR2 YFSETQ. This CDR3 has 14 residues. CDR3 sequence: CASSPGTNLYEQYF. The CDR3 nucleotides are TGCGCCAGCAGTCCCGGGACAAACCTCTACGAGCAGTACTTC.

The chain uses TRBV29-1 and TRBJ2-3, with TRBD2 matching over 9 bases. Germline V gives CDR1 SQVTM, CDR2 ANQGSEA. The CDR3 sequence is 15 residues long. Trimming took 4 bases from V and 2 from J; bases not matched to a gene: 7. Here the CDR3 reads CSVAGLAGYTDTQYF. CDR3 nucleotide sequence: TGCAGCGTTGCCGGGCTAGCGGGGTACACAGATACGCAGTATTTT.

The rearrangement joins TRBV7-2 to TRBJ2-1; 9 nucleotides align to TRBD2. The CDR3 contains 17 residues. V lost 3 bases, J lost 0 bases, and 6 bases stayed unmatched. Germline V gene data show CDR1 as SGHTA and CDR2 as FQGNSA. CDR3 residues: CASSLAPSGNSYNEQFF. The CDR3 coding sequence is TGTGCCAGCAGCTTGGCCCCTAGCGGGAACTCCTACAATGAGCAGTTCTTC.

This clone came up a few times. V gene TRBV6-5 combines with J gene TRBJ1-3; D not resolved. In germline, CDR1 is MNHEY, CDR2 SVGAGI. The CDR3 runs 16 residues. V lost 0 bases, J lost 0 bases, and 9 bases lay in between. CDR3 in amino acids: CASSYSSVLSGNTIYF. Written as DNA, the CDR3 is TGTGCCAGCAGTTACTCTTCAGTCCTCTCTGGAAACACCATATATTTT.

This chain connects TRBV7-9 to TRBJ2-1; 11 bases fit TRBD2. V dropped 1 base and J dropped 8; count of bases not matched to a gene: 7. The CDR3 runs to 16 residues. Germline values: CDR1 SEHNR, CDR2 FQNEAQ (reference sequence). CDR3 sequence reads: CASSLGLLAGVDEQFF. CDR3 nucleotide sequence: TGTGCCAGCAGCTTAGGGTTACTAGCGGGAGTCGATGAGCAGTTCTTC.

This clone appeared a single time. This chain uses TRBV19 with TRBJ1-2, with D uncertain. CDR3 size: 14 residues. V lost 6 bases and J lost 3, with 14 bases in between. The V gene's germline CDR1 is LNHDA and CDR2 SQIVND (reference sequence). CDR3 protein: CASSRLGRDYGYTF. The CDR3 DNA follows: TGTGCCAGTAGCCGACTCGGGAGGGACTATGGCTACACCTTC.

V and J are TRBV2 and TRBJ2-2; D is unclear. Germline CDR1 reads SNHLY; CDR2 reads FYNNEI. This CDR3 has 15 amino acids. V was pared by 5 bases and J by 1 base, with 11 bases between. CDR3 protein: CASSSQTLNTGELFF. The CDR3 coding sequence is TGTGCCAGCAGTAGCCAAACTTTGAACACCGGGGAGCTGTTTTTT.

V is TRBV5-1 and J is TRBJ1-1; D uncertain. Deletions cut 4 bases from V and 8 bases from J, with 18 bases between. The germline V gene has CDR1 SGHRS and CDR2 YFSETQ. CDR3 length equals 14 residues. Here the CDR3 reads CASSHDVRQAEAFF. The CDR3 DNA follows: TGCGCCAGCAGCCACGACGTTCGCCAGGCCGAAGCTTTCTTT.

Comments on this clone: This sample includes further DNA sequences coding for the same CDR3. Here the CDR3 reads CAWSVAAGSTDTQYF. Here the CDR3 DNA reads TGTGCCTGGAGTGTAGCGGCGGGATCCACAGATACGCAGTATTTT. The chain combines TRBV30 with TRBJ2-3; TRBD2 is a possible D gene (6 bases). Trimming pared 0 bases from V and 2 bases from J, leaving 12 bases between. Germline V lookup: CDR1 GTSNPN, CDR2 SVGIG (reference sequence). The CDR3 is 15 residues long.

In the case of this clone: A read error may produce the germline difference seen at one junction end. The chain joins TRBV7-9 to TRBJ1-6, with TRBD1 as a possible D gene (6 bases). Germline CDR1 is SEHNR and CDR2 is FQNEAQ (reference sequence). The length of the CDR3 is 16 residues. CDR3 in amino acids: CSSSRQATLYNSPLHF. CDR3 coding DNA: TGTTCCAGCAGTCGACAGGCGACCCTTTATAATTCACCCCTCCACTTT.

The chain links TRBV4-3 to TRBJ1-2, with 12 positions matching TRBD1. V dropped 3 bases and J dropped 5; count of bases not matched to a gene: 19. CDR3 length equals 20 residues. Germline CDR1 reads LGHNA; CDR2 reads YSLEER. In nucleotides, the CDR3 is TGCGCCAGCAGCCAGGACACCGGGACAGGGGGCGGCAGGGGTTTGTATGGCTACACCTTC. Protein: CASSQDTGTGGGRGLYGYTF.

The chain is built from TRBV7-8 and TRBJ1-2, with TRBD1 identical over 8 bases. V lost 1 base to trimming and J lost 5 bases; unmatched junction nucleotides: 3. Germline assignment: CDR1 SGHVS and CDR2 FQNEAQ. The CDR3 length is 14 residues. The CDR3 DNA reads as TGTGCCAGCAGCTTAGGGACAGGGCCTTATGGCTACACCTTC. Translation gives CASSLGTGPYGYTF.

This clone was seen many times. The rearrangement links TRBV5-1 to TRBJ2-7, with TRBD1 as a possible D gene (5 bases). The germline V gene encodes CDR1 SGHRS and CDR2 YFSETQ. The CDR3 has 15 residues. V was shortened by 2 bases and J by 0 bases, with 12 bases between the two germline ends. This CDR3 is CASSFDRYPSYEQYF. CDR3 bases: TGCGCCAGCAGCTTCGACAGATACCCCTCCTACGAGCAGTACTTC. The full variable domain, its missing parts supplied by reference TRBV5-1 and TRBJ2-7, is KAGVTQTPRYLIKTRGQQVTLSCSPISGHRSVSWYQQTPGQGLQFLFEYFSETQRNKGNFPGRFSGRQFSNSRSEMNVSTLELGDSALYLCASSFDRYPSYEQYFGPGTRLTVT.

The gene calls are TRBV5-1 and TRBJ2-7; 11 bases are a match to TRBD2. The CDR3 sequence is 15 residues long. Germline V gene sequence: CDR1 SGHRS, CDR2 YFSETQ. Trimming cost V 4 bases and J 2 bases; bases outside gene matches: 5. The DNA of the CDR3 is TGCGCCAGCAGCATTTTAGCGGGAGGGACCTACGAGCAGTACTTC. Amino acids: CASSILAGGTYEQYF.

A few counts support this clone. This chain connects TRBV29-1 to TRBJ1-4, with unresolved D. Per germline, CDR1 SQVTM and CDR2 ANQGSEA. Trimming removed 5 bases at V and 3 bases at J, with 7 bases between. This CDR3 comprises 12 residues. DNA for the CDR3: TGCAGCGTTAGTCAGGCTAATGAAAAACTGTTTTTT. Its translation is CSVSQANEKLFF.

V is TRBV7-2 and J is TRBJ1-6; possibly TRBD1 for D (5 bases). V shed 5 bases and J shed 10 bases, with 21 bases lying between them. Germline V gives CDR1 SGHTA, CDR2 FQGNSA. CDR3 length: 16 amino acids. For the CDR3, the DNA is TGTGCCAGCAGCCCCGCCGGGGTGCGGGGGAAATCACCCCTCCACTTT. Its translation: CASSPAGVRGKSPLHF.

This clone was found a few times. The chain combines TRBV6-6 with TRBJ2-2, with a possible D match to TRBD2 (6 bases). Germline V gives CDR1 MNHNY, CDR2 SVGAGI (reference sequence). Trimming took off 6 bases at V and 3 bases at J, with 17 bases between the two ends. The CDR3 has 16 residues. CDR3 protein: CASRGGASGDTGELFF. The CDR3 DNA reads TGTGCCAGCAGAGGTGGGGCCTCGGGGGACACCGGGGAGCTGTTTTTT.

The J gene is TRBJ1-1, the V gene TRBV29-1; D perhaps matches TRBD1 (5 bases). V gave up 4 bases and J gave up 4 bases, with 16 bases separating them. Germline CDR1 SQVTM, CDR2 ANQGSEA. The CDR3 spans 14 residues. CDR3: CSVVGGSLGTEAFF. The CDR3 DNA reads TGCAGCGTTGTGGGGGGATCCTTGGGCACTGAAGCTTTCTTT.

The chain employs TRBV7-9 and TRBJ1-6; perhaps TRBD1 as D (6 bases). This CDR3 contains 16 residues. Germline CDR1 reads SEHNR; CDR2 reads FQNEAQ (reference sequence). Trimming removed 5 bases from V and 4 bases from J, with 15 bases in between. The CDR3 reads CASSRAGGLYNSPLHF. Written as DNA, the CDR3 is TGTGCCAGCAGCCGAGCGGGGGGCCTTTATAATTCACCCCTCCACTTT. The full variable domain, its missing parts supplied by reference TRBV7-9 and TRBJ1-6, is DTGVSQNPRHKITKRGQNVTFRCDPISEHNRLYWYRQTLGQGPEFLTYFQNEAQLEKSRLLSDRFSAERPKGSFSTLEIQRTEQGDSAMYLCASSRAGGLYNSPLHFGNGTRLTVT.

This chain uses TRBV14 with TRBJ1-3; 8 nucleotides line up with TRBD1. Trimming removed 0 bases from V and 2 bases from J; junction bases left unmatched: 6. CDR1 is SGHDN, CDR2 FVKESK, per germline. This CDR3 is 17 amino acids long. CDR3 bases: TGTGCCAGCAGCCAAGATTTGGGACAGGTTGCTGGAAACACCATATATTTT. Translated, it gives CASSQDLGQVAGNTIYF.

The genes are TRBV4-3 and TRBJ2-7; possible D gene TRBD2, 6 bases. Germline V gives CDR1 LGHNA, CDR2 YSLEER. V lost 0 bases, J lost 0 bases, and 18 bases lay in between. The CDR3 spans 18 residues. The CDR3: CASSQDLGGTLDSYEQYF. CDR3 sequence (DNA): TGCGCCAGCAGCCAAGATCTGGGGGGTACGTTGGACTCCTACGAGCAGTACTTC.

There are a few counts of this clone. The chain carries TRBV7-9 and TRBJ2-7, with 7 bases aligning to TRBD1. V shed 3 bases and J 3 bases; nucleotides not matched to a gene: 8. The CDR3 covers 15 residues. CDR1 and CDR2 from the germline V gene are SEHNR and FQNEAQ (reference sequence). Here the CDR3 DNA reads TGTGCCAGCAGCTTTTCTTTAGACAGGGACTACGAGCAGTACTTC. Residues: CASSFSLDRDYEQYF.

This clone was found once. The chain links TRBV21-1 to TRBJ1-6; the D call of TRBD1 is as the table states it, not checked on the DNA. TRBV21-1 is classified as a pseudogene. This CDR3 spans 17 amino acids. CDR3 region: CASSKGRDRVKESPLHF. The CDR3 nucleotides are TGTGCCAGCAGCAAAGGACGAGACAGGGTGAAGGAATCACCCCTCCACTTT.

V is TRBV7-9 and J is TRBJ2-1; D possibly corresponds to TRBD2 (6 bases). Germline loops: CDR1 SEHNR, CDR2 FQNEAQ (reference sequence). V was trimmed by 1 base and J by 6 bases, leaving 16 bases between them. The CDR3 runs to 16 residues. This CDR3 is CASSLGGGDSGNEQFF. For the CDR3, the DNA is TGTGCCAGCAGCTTAGGGGGTGGGGACTCAGGCAATGAGCAGTTCTTC.

CDR3 in amino acids: CASNRVEAKNIQYF. For the CDR3, the DNA is TGTGCCAGCAACAGGGTAGAAGCCAAAAACATTCAGTACTTC. This chain connects TRBV2 to TRBJ2-4; possibly TRBD1 for D (6 bases). Germline CDR1 is SNHLY and CDR2 is FYNNEI. V lost 7 bases and J 0 bases, leaving 10 bases between the germline ends. This CDR3 has 14 residues. The complete variable domain, with remaining parts taken from reference TRBV2 and TRBJ2-4, reads EPEVTQTPSHQVTQMGQEVILRCVPISNHLYFYWYRQILGQKVEFLVSFYNNEISEKSEIFDDQFSVERPDGSNFTLKIRSTKLEDSAMYFCASNRVEAKNIQYFGAGTRLSVL.

This clone showed up just a few times. The rearrangement links TRBV5-1 to TRBJ1-1, with D maybe TRBD1 (5 bases). The CDR3 covers 15 residues. Per germline, CDR1 SGHRS and CDR2 YFSETQ. V lost 4 bases and J lost 0, with 13 bases in between. CDR3 sequence reads: CASSPEEGLNTEAFF. The CDR3 DNA follows: TGCGCCAGCAGCCCCGAGGAGGGGTTGAACACTGAAGCTTTCTTT.

J is TRBJ1-5 and V is TRBV4-1; 8 bases are shared with TRBD1. V shed 3 bases, J shed 2 bases, and the junction held 3 bases outside the gene matches. The CDR3 has 15 residues. Germline V gene lookup returns CDR1 MGHRA and CDR2 YSYEKL. CDR3 loop: CASSHSDRGNQPQHF. Here the CDR3 DNA reads TGCGCCAGCAGCCATTCGGACAGGGGCAATCAGCCCCAGCATTTT.

The chain is built from TRBV19 and TRBJ1-2; 7 nucleotides match TRBD1. With V trimmed by 3 bases and J by 6 bases, 4 bases remained unmatched. The CDR3 runs to 13 residues. Germline assignment: CDR1 LNHDA and CDR2 SQIVND (reference sequence). The CDR3 DNA sequence: TGTGCCAGTAGTATGGACAGGAACGATGGCTACACCTTC. This encodes CASSMDRNDGYTF.